Sequencing of this TCR beta chain was carried out in a study of T-cell memory formation after mild COVID-19 (dated by TCRdb to the early 2020s). In the study overall: Most TCR sequence clusters were specific to one of the two donors. T-cell clones expanding and contracting after mild COVID-19 in two donors were tracked by longitudinal TCRalpha and TCRbeta repertoire sequencing. Two young, previously healthy adult volunteers, one female and one male, were included in the cohort. Results the study describes overall, beyond this receptor: Contracting CD4+ clones were located mainly in the CM and EM memory subsets, whereas CD8+ clones were found to be enriched in EMRA. Some responding clones were detected in pre-infection memory, suggesting pre-existing cross-reactive memory T cells joined the SARS-CoV-2 response. The second-wave clones that peaked on day 37 were not confirmed to be SARS-CoV-2 specific. Clones contracting from day 15 to 85 had balanced CD4/CD8 phenotypes, while a second wave expanding from day 15 to 37 was biased towards CD4+. The study included only a couple of mild cases, and larger cohorts that include severe cases with pre-infection samples were judged to be necessary.

A note on this clonotype: The antigen this receptor binds is unknown. Nothing much larger sits one base from this clone, and base qualities are not available.

The instrument was an Illumina NovaSeq 6000. cDNA libraries for TCRalpha and TCRbeta were prepared by 5'RACE using constant-segment primers, with sample barcodes and unique molecular identifiers added. RNA was extracted from every sample with Trizol reagent. Library amplification was performed in two PCR steps, and a second sample barcode and Illumina TruSeq adapters were introduced in the second step. The libraries were sequenced on an Illumina NovaSeq using 2 x 150 bp paired-end reads. The source study handled its data this way. Demultiplexing of reads and collapsing into UMI-guided consensus sequences were performed with migec v1.2.7. Using mixcr v2.1.11, UMI consensuses were aligned to TRA and TRB V and J templates and then assembled into clonotypes. A clonotype was counted as expanded or contracted only when both edgeR and NoisET called the clonotype significant, with the noise models trained on biological replicates. For edgeR calls, the cutoffs were a false discovery rate-adjusted p below 0.01 and a log2 fold-change threshold of 1. As an exploratory analysis of dynamics, max-normalized trajectories of the 1000 most abundant clonotypes were examined with PCA combined with hierarchical clustering. Each responding clone was given a CD4 or CD8 phenotype based on the CD4+ and CD8+ repertoires, which had been sequenced separately. TCRdb ran its own pipeline on the public reads, namely fastp trimming at Q25 and MiXCR clone calling, and kept in-frame beta chains. Each entry is one CDR3 protein sequence, shown with its most common DNA and genes. The V and J calls reflect TCRdb's pipeline rather than the authors' work. Here the sample has about 470,000 distinct CDR3 sequences; more than 20% occur a single time. The ten largest clonotypes hold about an eighth of the sample.

The CDR3 runs 15 residues from the cysteine to the phenylalanine. Only the CDR3 region is kept as DNA, spanning 45 bases read in frame from base 1. Deletion took 6 bases off V and 5 bases off J, with a span of 19 bases between the germline ends. Ficoll-Paque density gradient centrifugation was used to isolate PBMCs. The specimen was PBMCs or a T cell subset sorted from them (not recorded which). Recombination joined TRBV12-3 or TRBV12-4 with TRBJ2-5; TRBD2 is a possible D gene, resting on 6 matching bases. The clonotype was recovered from an adult woman who had mild COVID-19 (a few samples of this study predate the infection). The sample titles of this study are shuffled in the database, so cell type and time point are left out; the donor was told from shared clones. The sequence in DNA is TGTGCCAGCAGCCCGGGGGTCGGGAGAGATGAGACCCAGTACTTC. Its protein reads: CASSPGVGRDETQYF.